This is a list of T cell receptor beta chains from one sample in a study of shared clonotypes between healthy human individuals. Assay: immunoSEQ multiplex PCR; the TCRdb copy retains only in-frame clones and omits some. The sample has about 2.4 million clones; more than 85% are singletons. Material for sequencing was naive CD4+ T cells from PBMCs. These receptors were taken from a man aged 18-30 years in good health. Some clones in this sample may be carry-over from other donors' samples. CDR3s include the opening cysteine and the closing phenylalanine or tryptophan. Fields, in order: V gene, clone size, D gene, J gene, CDR3 protein, CDR3 DNA. A D gene is named only where the DNA matches it firmly. Some rows have no size entry. The others give once, few or many, or a class for an expanded clone.

>TRBV30|-|-|TRBJ2-4
CAWRGDTKNIQYF
TGTGCCTGGAGAGGGGACACGAAAAACATTCAGTACTTC
>TRBV28|-|-|TRBJ2-1
CASSPLEGDFSYNEQFF
TGTGCCAGCAGCCCCTTAGAAGGGGATTTCTCCTACAATGAGCAGTTCTTC
>TRBV5-1|-|-|TRBJ2-5
CASSLAPLGQETQYF
TGCGCCAGCAGCTTGGCTCCCCTGGGACAAGAGACCCAGTACTTC
>TRBV19|once|TRBD1|TRBJ1-2
CASSITGQRYGYTF
TGTGCCAGTAGTATAACGGGACAGCGCTATGGCTACACCTTC
>TRBV23-1|-|-|TRBJ2-7
CASSQSGQEDGIYEQYF
TGCGCCAGCAGTCAATCGGGGCAGGAGGACGGAATCTACGAGCAGTACTTC
>TRBV25-1|once|-|TRBJ2-7
CASSARFSSYEQYF
TGTGCCAGCAGTGCGAGATTTAGCTCCTACGAGCAGTACTTC
>TRBV28|-|-|TRBJ2-7
CASSLTGTENYEQYF
TGTGCCAGTAGTTTAACTGGGACGGAGAACTACGAGCAGTACTTC
>TRBV6-5|-|TRBD1|TRBJ1-2
CASSPTGVYGYTF
TGTGCCAGCAGTCCTACAGGGGTATATGGCTACACCTTC
>TRBV28|-|-|TRBJ1-1
CASRLDSTEAFF
TGTGCCAGCAGGTTGGACAGCACTGAAGCTTTCTTT
>TRBV5-1|-|TRBD2|TRBJ2-5
CASSLAGTREETQYF
TGCGCCAGCAGCTTGGCCGGGACTAGAGAAGAGACCCAGTACTTC
>TRBV6-6|-|-|TRBJ2-3
CASSYGRSFTDTQYF
TGTGCCAGCAGTTACGGCAGATCTTTCACAGATACGCAGTATTTT
>TRBV5-4|-|-|TRBJ1-2
CASSLGRGNYGYTF
TGTGCCAGCAGCTTGGGCAGGGGCAACTATGGCTACACCTTC
>TRBV11-2|-|TRBD2|TRBJ2-3
CASSLVGTSPDTQYF
TGTGCCAGCAGCTTAGTAGGGACTAGCCCGGATACGCAGTATTTT